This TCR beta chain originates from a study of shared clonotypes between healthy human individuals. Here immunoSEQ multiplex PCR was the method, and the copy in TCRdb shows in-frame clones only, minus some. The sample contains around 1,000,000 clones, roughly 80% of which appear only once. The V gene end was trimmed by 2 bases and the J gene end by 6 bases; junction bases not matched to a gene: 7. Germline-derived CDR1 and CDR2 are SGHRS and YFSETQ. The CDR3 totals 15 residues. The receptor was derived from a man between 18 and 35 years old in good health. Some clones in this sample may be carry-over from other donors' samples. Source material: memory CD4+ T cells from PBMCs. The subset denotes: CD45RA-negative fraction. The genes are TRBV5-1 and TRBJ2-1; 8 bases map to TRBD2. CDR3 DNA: TGCGCCAGCAGCTTCCCGTTTACTAGCGGCAATGAGCAGTTCTTC. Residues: CASSFPFTSGNEQFF.